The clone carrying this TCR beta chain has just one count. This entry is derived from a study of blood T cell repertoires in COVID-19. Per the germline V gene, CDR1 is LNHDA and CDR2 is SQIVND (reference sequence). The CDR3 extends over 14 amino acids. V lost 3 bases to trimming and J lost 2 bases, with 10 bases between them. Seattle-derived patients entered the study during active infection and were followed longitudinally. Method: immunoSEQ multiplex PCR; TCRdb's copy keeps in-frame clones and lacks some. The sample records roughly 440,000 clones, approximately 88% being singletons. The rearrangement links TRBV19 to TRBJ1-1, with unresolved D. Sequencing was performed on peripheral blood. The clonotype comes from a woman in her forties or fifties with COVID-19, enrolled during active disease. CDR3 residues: CASSMSIANTEAFF. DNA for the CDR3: TGTGCCAGTAGTATGAGTATAGCCAACACTGAAGCTTTCTTT.